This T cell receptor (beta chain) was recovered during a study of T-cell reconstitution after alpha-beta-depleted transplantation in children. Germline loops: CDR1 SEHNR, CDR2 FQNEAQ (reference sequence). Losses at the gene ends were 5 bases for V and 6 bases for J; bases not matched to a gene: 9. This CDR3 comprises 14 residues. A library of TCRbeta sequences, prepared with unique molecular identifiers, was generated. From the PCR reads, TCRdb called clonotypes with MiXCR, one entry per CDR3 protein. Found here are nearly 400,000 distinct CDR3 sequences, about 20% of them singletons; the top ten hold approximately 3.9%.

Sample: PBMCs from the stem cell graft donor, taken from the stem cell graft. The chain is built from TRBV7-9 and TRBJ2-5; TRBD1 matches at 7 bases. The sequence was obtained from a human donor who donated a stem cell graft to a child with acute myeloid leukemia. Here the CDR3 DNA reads TGTGCCAGCAGCCCACCGACAGGGTTCAAGACCCAGTACTTC. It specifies CASSPPTGFKTQYF.